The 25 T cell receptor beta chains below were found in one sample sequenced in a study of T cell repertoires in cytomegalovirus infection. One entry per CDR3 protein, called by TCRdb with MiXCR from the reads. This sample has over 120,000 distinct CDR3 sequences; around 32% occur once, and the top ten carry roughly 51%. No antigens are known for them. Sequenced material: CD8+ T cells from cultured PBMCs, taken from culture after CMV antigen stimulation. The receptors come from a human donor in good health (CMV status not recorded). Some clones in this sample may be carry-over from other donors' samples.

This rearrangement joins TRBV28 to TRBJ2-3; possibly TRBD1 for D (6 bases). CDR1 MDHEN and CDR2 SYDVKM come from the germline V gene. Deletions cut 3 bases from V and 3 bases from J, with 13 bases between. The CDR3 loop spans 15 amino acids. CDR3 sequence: CASSLFEDRTDTQYF. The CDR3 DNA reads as TGTGCCAGCAGTTTGTTTGAGGACAGAACAGATACGCAGTATTTT.

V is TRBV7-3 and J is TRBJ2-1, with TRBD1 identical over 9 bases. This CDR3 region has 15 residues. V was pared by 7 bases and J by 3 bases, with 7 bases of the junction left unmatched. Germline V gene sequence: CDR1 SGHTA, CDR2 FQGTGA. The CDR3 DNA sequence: TGTGCCAGCACCATTGGGGACAGGGTCTACAATGAGCAGTTCTTC. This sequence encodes CASTIGDRVYNEQFF. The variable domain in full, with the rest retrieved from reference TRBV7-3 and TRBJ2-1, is GAGVSQTPSNKVTEKGKYVELRCDPISGHTALYWYRQSLGQGPEFLIYFQGTGAADDSGLPNDRFFAVRPEGSVSTLKIQRTERGDSAVYLCASTIGDRVYNEQFFGPGTRLTVL.

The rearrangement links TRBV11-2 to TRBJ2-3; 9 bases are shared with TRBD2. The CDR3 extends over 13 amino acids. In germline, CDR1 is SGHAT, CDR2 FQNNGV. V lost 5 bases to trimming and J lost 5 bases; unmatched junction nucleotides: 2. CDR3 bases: TGTGCCAGCAGCCCTAGCGGGGTAGATACGCAGTATTTT. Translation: CASSPSGVDTQYF.

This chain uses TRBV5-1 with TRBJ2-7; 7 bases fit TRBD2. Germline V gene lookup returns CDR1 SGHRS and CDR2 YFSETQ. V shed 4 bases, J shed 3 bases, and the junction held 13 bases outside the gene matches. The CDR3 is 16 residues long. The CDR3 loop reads CASSALLGGRIYEQYF. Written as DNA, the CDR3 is TGCGCCAGCAGCGCACTCCTCGGGGGGAGAATCTACGAGCAGTACTTC.

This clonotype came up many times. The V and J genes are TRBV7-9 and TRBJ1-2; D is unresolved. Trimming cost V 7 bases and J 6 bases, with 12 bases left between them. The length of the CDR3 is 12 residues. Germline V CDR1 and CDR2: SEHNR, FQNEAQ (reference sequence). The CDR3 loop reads CASILGTDGYTF. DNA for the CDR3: TGTGCCAGCATCCTCGGCACGGATGGCTACACCTTC.

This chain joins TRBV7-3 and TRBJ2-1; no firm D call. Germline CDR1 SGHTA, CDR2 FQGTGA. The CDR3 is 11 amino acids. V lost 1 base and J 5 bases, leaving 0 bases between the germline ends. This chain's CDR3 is CASSLNNEQFF. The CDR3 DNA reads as TGTGCCAGCAGCTTAAACAATGAGCAGTTCTTC.

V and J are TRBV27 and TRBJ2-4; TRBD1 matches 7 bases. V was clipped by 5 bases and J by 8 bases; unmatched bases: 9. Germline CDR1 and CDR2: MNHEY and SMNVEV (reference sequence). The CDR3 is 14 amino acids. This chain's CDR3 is CASSPGQGGYIQYF. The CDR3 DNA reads TGTGCCAGCAGTCCGGGACAAGGGGGCTACATTCAGTACTTC.

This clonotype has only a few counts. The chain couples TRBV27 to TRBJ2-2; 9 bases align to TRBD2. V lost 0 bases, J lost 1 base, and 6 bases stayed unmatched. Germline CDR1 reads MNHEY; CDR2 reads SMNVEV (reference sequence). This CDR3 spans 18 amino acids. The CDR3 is CASSLSLASGVNTGELFF. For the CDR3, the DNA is TGTGCCAGCAGTTTATCGTTGGCTAGCGGGGTGAACACCGGGGAGCTGTTTTTT.

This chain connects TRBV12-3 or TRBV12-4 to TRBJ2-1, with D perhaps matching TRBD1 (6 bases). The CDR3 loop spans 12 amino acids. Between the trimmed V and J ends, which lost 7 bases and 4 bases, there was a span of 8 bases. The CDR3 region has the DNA TGTGCCAGCAAACAGGGATACAATGAGCAGTTCTTC. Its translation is CASKQGYNEQFF.

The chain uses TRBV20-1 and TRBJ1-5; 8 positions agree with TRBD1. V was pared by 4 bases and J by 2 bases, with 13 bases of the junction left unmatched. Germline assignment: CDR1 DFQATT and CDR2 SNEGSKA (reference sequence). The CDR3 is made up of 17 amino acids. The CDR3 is CSAKALSRGLRNQPQHF. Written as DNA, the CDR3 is TGCAGTGCTAAGGCCCTCTCCAGGGGGCTGCGCAATCAGCCCCAGCATTTT.

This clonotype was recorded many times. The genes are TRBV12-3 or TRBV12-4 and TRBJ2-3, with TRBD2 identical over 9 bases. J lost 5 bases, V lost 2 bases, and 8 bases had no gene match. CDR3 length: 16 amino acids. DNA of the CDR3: TGTGCCAGCAGTTTAACCGGCGGGGGGGCCTTAGATACGCAGTATTTT. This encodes CASSLTGGGALDTQYF.

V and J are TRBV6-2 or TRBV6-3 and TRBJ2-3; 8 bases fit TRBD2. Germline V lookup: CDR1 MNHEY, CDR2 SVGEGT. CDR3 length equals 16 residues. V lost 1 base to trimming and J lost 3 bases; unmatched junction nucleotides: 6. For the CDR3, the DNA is TGTGCCAGCAGTTACTTGAGCGGGGGAGCTACAGATACGCAGTATTTT. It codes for CASSYLSGGATDTQYF.

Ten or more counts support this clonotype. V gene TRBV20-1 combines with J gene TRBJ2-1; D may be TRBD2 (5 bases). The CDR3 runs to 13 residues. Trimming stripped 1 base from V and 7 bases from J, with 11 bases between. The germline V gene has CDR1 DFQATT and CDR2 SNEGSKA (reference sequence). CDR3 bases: TGCAGTGCTAGAGGGCTAGCCGATAATGAGCAGTTCTTC. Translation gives CSARGLADNEQFF.

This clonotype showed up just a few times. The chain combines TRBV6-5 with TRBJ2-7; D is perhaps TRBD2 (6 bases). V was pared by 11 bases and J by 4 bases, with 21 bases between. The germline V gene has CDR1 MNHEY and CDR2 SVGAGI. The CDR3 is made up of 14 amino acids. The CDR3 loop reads CASQMGGNPYEQYF. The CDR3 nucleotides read TGTGCCTCTCAGATGGGGGGTAACCCTTACGAGCAGTACTTC.

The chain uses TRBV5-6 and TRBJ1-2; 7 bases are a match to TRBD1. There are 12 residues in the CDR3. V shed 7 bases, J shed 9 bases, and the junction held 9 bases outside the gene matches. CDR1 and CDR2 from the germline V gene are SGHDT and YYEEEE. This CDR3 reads CASEGGVRSYTF. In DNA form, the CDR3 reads TGTGCCAGCGAAGGGGGCGTAAGGAGCTACACCTTC.

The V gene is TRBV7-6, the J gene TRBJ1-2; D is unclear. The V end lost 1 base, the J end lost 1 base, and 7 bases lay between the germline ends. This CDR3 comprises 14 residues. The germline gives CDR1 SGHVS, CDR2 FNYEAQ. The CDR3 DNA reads TGTGCCAGCAGCTTAGTGGAGAGTAACTATGGCTACACCTTC. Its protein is CASSLVESNYGYTF.

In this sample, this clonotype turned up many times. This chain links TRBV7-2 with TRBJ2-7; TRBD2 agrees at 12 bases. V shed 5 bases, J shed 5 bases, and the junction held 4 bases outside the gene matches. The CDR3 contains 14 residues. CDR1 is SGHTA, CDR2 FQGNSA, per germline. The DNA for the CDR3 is TGTGCCAGCAGCCTACTAGCGGGGGGACACGAGCAGTACTTC. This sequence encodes CASSLLAGGHEQYF. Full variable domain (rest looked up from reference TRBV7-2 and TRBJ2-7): GAGVSQSPSNKVTEKGKDVELRCDPISGHTALYWYRQSLGQGLEFLIYFQGNSAPDKSGLPSDRFSAERTGGSVSTLTIQRTQQEDSAVYLCASSLLAGGHEQYFGPGTRLTVT.

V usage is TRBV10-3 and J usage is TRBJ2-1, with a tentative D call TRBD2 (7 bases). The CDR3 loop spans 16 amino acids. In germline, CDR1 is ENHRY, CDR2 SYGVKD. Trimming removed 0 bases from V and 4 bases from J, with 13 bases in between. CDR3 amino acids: CAISESGGAIYNEQFF. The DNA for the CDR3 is TGTGCCATCAGTGAGTCAGGGGGGGCAATTTACAATGAGCAGTTCTTC.

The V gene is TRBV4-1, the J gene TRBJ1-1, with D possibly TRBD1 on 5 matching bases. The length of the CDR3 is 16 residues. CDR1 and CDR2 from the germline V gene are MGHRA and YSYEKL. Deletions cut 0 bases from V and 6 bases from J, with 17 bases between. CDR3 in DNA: TGCGCCAGCAGCCAAGAATGGGGACGGCTGGGTGCTGAAGCTTTCTTT. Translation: CASSQEWGRLGAEAFF.

The CDR3 DNA is TGTGCCAGCAGTTTAACAGCGGGGGATTTCTCCTACGAGCAGTACTTC. It codes for CASSLTAGDFSYEQYF. This chain joins TRBV27 and TRBJ2-7; TRBD2 matches 8 bases. V was clipped by 2 bases and J by 0 bases; unmatched bases: 6. This CDR3 has 16 residues. Germline CDR1 MNHEY, CDR2 SMNVEV (reference sequence).

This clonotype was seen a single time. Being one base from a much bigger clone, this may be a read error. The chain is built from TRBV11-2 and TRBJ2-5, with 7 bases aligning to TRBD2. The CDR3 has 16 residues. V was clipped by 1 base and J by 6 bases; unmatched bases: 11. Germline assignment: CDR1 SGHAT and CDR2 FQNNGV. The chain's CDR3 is CASSLVVGASGQTQYF. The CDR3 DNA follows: TGTGCCAGCAGCTTAGTGGTCGGGGCTAGCGGACAGACCCAGTACTTC.

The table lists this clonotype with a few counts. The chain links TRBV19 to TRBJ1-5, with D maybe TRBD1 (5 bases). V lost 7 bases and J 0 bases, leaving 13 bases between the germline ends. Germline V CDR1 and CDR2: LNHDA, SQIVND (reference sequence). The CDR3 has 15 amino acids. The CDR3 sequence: CASTVLTVSNQPQHF. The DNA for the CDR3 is TGTGCCAGTACGGTGTTGACAGTTAGCAATCAGCCCCAGCATTTT.

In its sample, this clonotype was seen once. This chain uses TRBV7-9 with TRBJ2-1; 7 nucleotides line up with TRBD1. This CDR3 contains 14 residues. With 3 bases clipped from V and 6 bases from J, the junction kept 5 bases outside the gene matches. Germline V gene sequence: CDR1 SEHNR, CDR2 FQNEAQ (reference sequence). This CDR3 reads CASSFEGAINEQFF. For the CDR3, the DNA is TGTGCCAGCAGCTTCGAGGGGGCCATCAATGAGCAGTTCTTC.

The CDR3 nucleotides read TGTGCCAGCAGGGGGGGTGGTGGGGGCCGGGACACTGAAGCTTTCTTT. Translating gives CASRGGGGGRDTEAFF. This chain links TRBV7-9 with TRBJ1-1, with D maybe TRBD1 (6 bases). Germline CDR1 SEHNR, CDR2 FQNEAQ (reference sequence). V gave up 6 bases and J gave up 3 bases, with 20 bases separating them. There are 16 residues in the CDR3.

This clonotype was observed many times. This CDR3 is CASSERPSGSGQYF. Written as DNA, the CDR3 is TGTGCCAGCAGTGAACGGCCTAGCGGGTCGGGGCAGTACTTC. The chain couples TRBV6-1 to TRBJ2-7; 8 nucleotides match TRBD2. Germline loops: CDR1 MNHNS, CDR2 SASEGT. This CDR3 spans 14 amino acids. V lost 2 bases and J lost 9; bases outside the gene matches: 9.